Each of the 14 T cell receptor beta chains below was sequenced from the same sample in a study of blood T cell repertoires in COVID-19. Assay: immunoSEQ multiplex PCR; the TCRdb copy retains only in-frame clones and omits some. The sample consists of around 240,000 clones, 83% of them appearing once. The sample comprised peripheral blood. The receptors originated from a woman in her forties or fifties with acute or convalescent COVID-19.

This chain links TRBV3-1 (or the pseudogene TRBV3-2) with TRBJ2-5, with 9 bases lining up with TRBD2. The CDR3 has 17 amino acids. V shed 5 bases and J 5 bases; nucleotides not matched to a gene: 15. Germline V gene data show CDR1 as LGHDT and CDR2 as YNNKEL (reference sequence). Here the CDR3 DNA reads TGTGCCAGCAGCGGCCAGGGTTCGCGGGAGGGCTTGGAGACCCAGTACTTC. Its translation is CASSGQGSREGLETQYF.

The CDR3 DNA is TGCGCCAGCAGAGTACAGGGCCCGAATCAGCCCCAGCATTTT. This encodes CASRVQGPNQPQHF. The chain is built from TRBV10-1 and TRBJ1-5, with D possibly matching TRBD1 (6 bases). CDR1 WNHNN and CDR2 SYGVQD come from the germline V gene (reference sequence). Deletions cut 6 bases from V and 4 bases from J, with 13 bases between. This CDR3 contains 14 residues.

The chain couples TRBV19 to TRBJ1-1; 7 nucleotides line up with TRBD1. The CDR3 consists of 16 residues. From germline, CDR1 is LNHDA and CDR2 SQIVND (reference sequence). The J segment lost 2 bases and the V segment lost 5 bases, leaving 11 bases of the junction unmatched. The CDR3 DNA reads TGTGCCAGTAGTGCTCCCCGGGACAGACTTAACACTGAAGCTTTCTTT. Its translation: CASSAPRDRLNTEAFF.

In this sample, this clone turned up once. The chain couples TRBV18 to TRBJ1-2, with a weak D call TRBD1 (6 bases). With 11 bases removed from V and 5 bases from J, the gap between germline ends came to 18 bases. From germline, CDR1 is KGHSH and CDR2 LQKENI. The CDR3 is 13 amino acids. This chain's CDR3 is CAGPGGRRYGYTF. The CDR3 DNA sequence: TGTGCCGGCCCCGGGGGGCGCAGGTATGGCTACACCTTC.

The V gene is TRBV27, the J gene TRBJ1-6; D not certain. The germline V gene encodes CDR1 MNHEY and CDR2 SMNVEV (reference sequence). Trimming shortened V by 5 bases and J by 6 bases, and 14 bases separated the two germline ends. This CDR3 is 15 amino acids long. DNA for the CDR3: TGTGCCAGCAGTAGACAATCCCGAACTAATTCACCCCTCCACTTT. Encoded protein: CASSRQSRTNSPLHF.

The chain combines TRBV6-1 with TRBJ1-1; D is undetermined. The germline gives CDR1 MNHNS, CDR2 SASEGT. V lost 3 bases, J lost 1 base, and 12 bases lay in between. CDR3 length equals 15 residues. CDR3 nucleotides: TGTGCCAGCAGTGACATCTTGGCGGGGAACACTGAAGCTTTCTTT. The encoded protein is CASSDILAGNTEAFF.

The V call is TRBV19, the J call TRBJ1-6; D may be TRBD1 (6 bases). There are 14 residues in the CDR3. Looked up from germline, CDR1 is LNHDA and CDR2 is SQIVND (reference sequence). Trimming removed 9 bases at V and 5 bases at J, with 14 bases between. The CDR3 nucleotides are TGTGCCAGCCATCAGGGGCCGGATAATTCACCCCTCCACTTT. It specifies CASHQGPDNSPLHF.

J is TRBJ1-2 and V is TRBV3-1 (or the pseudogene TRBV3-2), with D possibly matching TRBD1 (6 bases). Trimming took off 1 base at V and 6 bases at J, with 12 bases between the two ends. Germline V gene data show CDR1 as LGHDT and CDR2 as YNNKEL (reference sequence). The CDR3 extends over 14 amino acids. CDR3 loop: CASSQASNRDGYTF. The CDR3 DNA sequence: TGTGCCAGCAGCCAAGCGTCGAACAGGGATGGCTACACCTTC.

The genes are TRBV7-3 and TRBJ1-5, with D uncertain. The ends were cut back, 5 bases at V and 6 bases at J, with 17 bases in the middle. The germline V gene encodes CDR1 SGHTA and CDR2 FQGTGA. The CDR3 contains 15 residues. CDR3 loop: CASSDVTRRCQPQHF. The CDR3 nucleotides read TGTGCCAGCAGCGACGTGACGAGGAGGTGTCAGCCCCAGCATTTT.

CDR3 in amino acids: CASRGAGGYEQYF. CDR3 bases: TGCGCCAGCCGTGGAGCGGGGGGTTACGAGCAGTACTTC. This sequence joins TRBV5-1 and TRBJ2-7, with 9 bases aligning to TRBD2. This CDR3 has 13 residues. V was pared by 7 bases and J by 4 bases, with 6 bases of the junction left unmatched. Per the germline V gene, CDR1 is SGHRS and CDR2 is YFSETQ.

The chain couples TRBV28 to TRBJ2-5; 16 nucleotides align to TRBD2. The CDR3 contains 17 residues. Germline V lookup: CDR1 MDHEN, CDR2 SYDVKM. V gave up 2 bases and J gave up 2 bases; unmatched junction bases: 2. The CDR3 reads CASSLGTSGRGQETQYF. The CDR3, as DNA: TGTGCCAGCAGTTTAGGGACTAGCGGGAGGGGTCAAGAGACCCAGTACTTC.

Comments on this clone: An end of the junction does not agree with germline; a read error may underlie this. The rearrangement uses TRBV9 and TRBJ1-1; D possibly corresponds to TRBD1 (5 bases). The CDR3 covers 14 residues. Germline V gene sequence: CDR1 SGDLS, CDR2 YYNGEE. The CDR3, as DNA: TGTGCCAGCAACGTAGAGGCGGGGGAGACTGAAGCTTTCTTT. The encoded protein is CASNVEAGETEAFF. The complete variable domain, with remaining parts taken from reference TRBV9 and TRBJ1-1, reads DSGVTQTPKHLITATGQRVTLRCSPRSGDLSVYWYQQSLDQGLQFLIQYYNGEERAKGNILERFSAQQFPDLHSELNLSSLELGDSALYFCASNVEAGETEAFFGQGTRLTVV.

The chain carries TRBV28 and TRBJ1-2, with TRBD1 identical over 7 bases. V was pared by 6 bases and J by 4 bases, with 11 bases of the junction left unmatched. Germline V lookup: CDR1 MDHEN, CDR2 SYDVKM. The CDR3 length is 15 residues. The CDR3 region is CASRPGTDGSYGYTF. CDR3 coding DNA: TGTGCCAGCAGACCCGGGACAGATGGGAGCTATGGCTACACCTTC.

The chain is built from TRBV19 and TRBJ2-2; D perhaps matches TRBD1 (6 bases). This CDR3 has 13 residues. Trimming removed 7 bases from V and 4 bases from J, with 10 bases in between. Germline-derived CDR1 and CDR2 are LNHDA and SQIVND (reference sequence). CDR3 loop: CASNGQLTGELFF. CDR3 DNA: TGTGCCAGTAATGGACAGCTCACCGGGGAGCTGTTTTTT.